Included here is one T cell receptor beta chain sequence, with context. Unique molecular identifiers were incorporated during preparation of the TCRbeta library. TCRdb fed the PCR reads into MiXCR, producing one record per CDR3 protein. Of almost 500,000 distinct CDR3 sequences in the sample, around 13% are singletons; the top ten hold about 5.4%. The data are from a study of T-cell reconstitution after alpha-beta-depleted transplantation in children. With 0 bases removed from V and 6 bases from J, the gap between germline ends came to 12 bases. The V gene's germline CDR1 is KGHSH and CDR2 LQKENI. The CDR3 covers 15 residues.

The clonotype comes from a human donor who donated a stem cell graft to a child with combined immunodeficiency. The starting material was PBMCs from the stem cell graft donor, obtained from the stem cell graft. The chain carries TRBV18 and TRBJ1-5; D gene unclear. This CDR3 is CASSPPEVPGQPQHF. CDR3 DNA sequence: TGTGCCAGCTCACCACCTGAGGTTCCCGGTCAGCCCCAGCATTTT. Looking up the rest from reference TRBV18 and TRBJ1-5 gives the full variable domain: NAGVMQNPRHLVRRRGQEARLRCSPMKGHSHVYWYRQLPEEGLKFMVYLQKENIIDESGMPKERFSAEFPKEGPSILRIQQVVRGDSAAYFCASSPPEVPGQPQHFGDGTRLSIL.